This TCR beta chain was sequenced in a study of T-cell reconstitution after alpha-beta-depleted transplantation in children. The TCRbeta library was prepared with unique molecular identifiers. A single record per CDR3 protein comes from TCRdb applying MiXCR to the PCR reads. The table includes 350,000 to 450,000 distinct CDR3 sequences, about an eighth detected once. There are a few counts of this clonotype. This CDR3 has 14 amino acids. Trimming took 5 bases from V and 8 from J; bases not matched to a gene: 9. CDR1 is MNHEY, CDR2 SVGEGT, per germline. The material was PBMCs, obtained from the stem cell graft. The receptor was derived from a human donor who donated a stem cell graft to a child with Fanconi anemia. J is TRBJ2-1 and V is TRBV6-2 or TRBV6-3; 7 bases fit TRBD2. CDR3 sequence reads: CASSPQGGRDEQFF. CDR3 nucleotide sequence: TGTGCCAGCAGTCCCCAAGGAGGGAGGGATGAGCAGTTCTTC.